Listed here are 23 T cell receptor beta chains from one sample, sequenced in a study of T cell responses to AZD1222 COVID-19 vaccine. Data came from immunoSEQ multiplex PCR; TCRdb stores just in-frame clones and leaves some out. The data hold approximately 120,000 clones, with 93% observed a single time. The sample here was peripheral blood, taken on day 0 of AZD1222 vaccination. The receptors derive from an adult in good health.

The J gene is TRBJ2-5, the V gene TRBV11-3; 8 nucleotides match TRBD1. This CDR3 is 14 amino acids long. The V and J ends lost 5 bases and 2 bases, in that order; junction bases with no gene match: 4. Germline values: CDR1 SGHNT, CDR2 YENEEA. The DNA for the CDR3 is TGTGCCAGCAGCCCCGGACAGGGACAAGAGACCCAGTACTTC. Its protein product is CASSPGQGQETQYF. Complete variable domain (other parts from reference TRBV11-3 and TRBJ2-5): EAGVVQSPRYKIIEKKQPVAFWCNPISGHNTLYWYLQNLGQGPELLIRYENEEAVDDSQLPKDRFSAERLKGVDSTLKIQPAELGDSAVYLCASSPGQGQETQYFGPGTRLLVL.

The rearrangement uses TRBV28 and TRBJ1-2; D perhaps matches TRBD1 (5 bases). Germline CDR1 reads MDHEN; CDR2 reads SYDVKM. The V gene lost 5 bases and the J gene lost 6 bases, with 16 bases spanning the gap. The CDR3 is 14 residues long. The CDR3 DNA reads as TGTGCCAGCAGTCCGATGGGCAGGGCTAATGGCTACACCTTC. Translation: CASSPMGRANGYTF.

The chain has TRBV29-1 and TRBJ2-3; 8 bases match TRBD1. This CDR3 comprises 15 residues. V gave up 7 bases and J gave up 8 bases; unmatched junction bases: 17. CDR1 is SQVTM, CDR2 ANQGSEA, per germline. Here the CDR3 DNA reads TGCAGCGGGACCCGGACAGGGTCGATCACCGGTACGCAGTATTTT. Translation: CSGTRTGSITGTQYF.

This clone was counted once. The chain joins TRBV29-1 to TRBJ2-7, with a weak D call TRBD1 (6 bases). The V end was cut by 5 bases, the J end by 6 bases, with 17 bases between. The CDR3 is 13 residues long. Germline V gene lookup returns CDR1 SQVTM and CDR2 ANQGSEA. The CDR3 DNA reads TGCAGCGTTCTTGACAGGAAAGGAGGCGAGCAGTACTTC. Protein product: CSVLDRKGGEQYF.

This clone occurred a few times. The CDR3 bases are TGTGCCAGCAGCTCGGGGGGAATGGACACTGAAGCTTTCTTT. This codes for CASSSGGMDTEAFF. The genes are TRBV7-8 and TRBJ1-1, with a possible D match to TRBD1 (5 bases). Between the trimmed V and J ends, which lost 4 bases and 3 bases, there was a span of 12 bases. This CDR3 spans 14 amino acids. The germline CDR1 and CDR2 sequences are SGHVS and FQNEAQ.

The chain employs TRBV4-1 and TRBJ1-5, with 7 bases that match TRBD1. Germline loops: CDR1 MGHRA, CDR2 YSYEKL. This CDR3 has 15 residues. The ends lost 2 bases at V and 4 bases at J; junction bases unmatched: 5. CDR3 nucleotide sequence: TGCGCCAGCAGCCAAATGACGACAGGGAATCAGCCCCAGCATTTT. Encoded protein: CASSQMTTGNQPQHF.

The chain carries TRBV7-9 and TRBJ2-1, with a possible D match to TRBD2 (6 bases). Germline CDR1 reads SEHNR; CDR2 reads FQNEAQ (reference sequence). This CDR3 region has 15 residues. The ends were cut back, 4 bases at V and 3 bases at J, with 13 bases in the middle. CDR3 in amino acids: CASSSISGYYNEQFF. In nucleotides, the CDR3 is TGTGCCAGCAGCTCGATTAGCGGCTACTACAATGAGCAGTTCTTC.

The chain has TRBV7-9 and TRBJ1-2, with D unclear. This CDR3 contains 13 residues. Per the germline V gene, CDR1 is SEHNR and CDR2 is FQNEAQ (reference sequence). V was trimmed by 4 bases and J by 8 bases, leaving 14 bases between them. The CDR3 DNA follows: TGTGCCAGCAGCTCCGAACCGGCACACGGCTACACCTTC. Translating gives CASSSEPAHGYTF. The whole variable domain, filled in from reference TRBV7-9 and TRBJ1-2, reads DTGVSQNPRHKITKRGQNVTFRCDPISEHNRLYWYRQTLGQGPEFLTYFQNEAQLEKSRLLSDRFSAERPKGSFSTLEIQRTEQGDSAMYLCASSSEPAHGYTFGSGTRLTVV.

CDR3 in DNA: TGTGCCAGCAGGAAAGATAGCGGGAGGGCCCTCAGTGAGCAGTTCTTC. Residues: CASRKDSGRALSEQFF. This chain connects TRBV28 to TRBJ2-1; TRBD2 matches 11 bases. V was clipped by 6 bases and J by 9 bases; unmatched bases: 13. This CDR3 is 16 amino acids long. Germline values: CDR1 MDHEN, CDR2 SYDVKM.

The chain couples TRBV30 to TRBJ2-5; D ambiguous. The V gene's germline CDR1 is GTSNPN and CDR2 SVGIG (reference sequence). CDR3 length: 12 amino acids. V lost 0 bases and J 5 bases, leaving 7 bases between the germline ends. CDR3 region: CAWSVIPETQYF. CDR3 bases: TGTGCCTGGAGTGTAATACCGGAGACCCAGTACTTC.

The V gene is TRBV7-9, the J gene TRBJ1-6; 8 bases line up with TRBD1. Trimming at V came to 7 bases and at J to 8 bases, leaving 10 bases not matched to a gene. This CDR3 is 15 amino acids long. Germline V CDR1 and CDR2: SEHNR, FQNEAQ (reference sequence). Written as DNA, the CDR3 is TGTGCCAGCAACCACCCAGGGGGCGAGGATTCACCCCTCCACTTT. It yields the protein CASNHPGGEDSPLHF.

This clone appeared a single time. This rearrangement joins TRBV9 to TRBJ1-1, with D tentatively TRBD1 (6 bases). Germline V lookup: CDR1 SGDLS, CDR2 YYNGEE. With 4 bases removed from V and 0 bases from J, the gap between germline ends came to 13 bases. CDR3 length equals 15 residues. CDR3 DNA sequence: TGTGCCAGCAGCCCCCAGGGGACCCTGAACACTGAAGCTTTCTTT. Encoded protein: CASSPQGTLNTEAFF.

CDR3 in amino acids: CSVEGSHQESEQYF. CDR3 DNA sequence: TGCAGCGTTGAAGGCAGCCATCAGGAGAGCGAGCAGTACTTC. V and J are TRBV29-1 and TRBJ2-7; D gene uncertain. Looked up from germline, CDR1 is SQVTM and CDR2 is ANQGSEA. V was pared by 1 base and J by 6 bases, with 16 bases between. The CDR3 covers 14 residues.

The J gene is TRBJ2-4, the V gene TRBV7-9; D could derive from TRBD1 or TRBD2 (5 bases each). V shed 3 bases and J shed 0 bases, with 15 bases lying between them. Germline CDR1 SEHNR, CDR2 FQNEAQ (reference sequence). The CDR3 runs 17 residues. CDR3 protein: CASSFEGSIIAKNIQYF. In nucleotides, the CDR3 is TGTGCCAGCAGCTTTGAGGGGTCCATAATAGCCAAAAACATTCAGTACTTC.

This chain links TRBV30 with TRBJ2-4, with TRBD1 as a possible D gene (6 bases). V was shortened by 2 bases and J by 3 bases, with 8 bases between the two germline ends. The germline CDR1 and CDR2 sequences are GTSNPN and SVGIG (reference sequence). The CDR3 runs 13 residues. CDR3 sequence: CAWSTGNKNIQYF. CDR3 DNA sequence: TGTGCCTGGAGTACAGGGAACAAAAACATTCAGTACTTC.

V gene TRBV7-2 combines with J gene TRBJ2-3; D not resolved. This CDR3 is 12 amino acids long. The germline CDR1 and CDR2 sequences are SGHTA and FQGNSA. The germline V and J ends were trimmed by 3 bases and 2 bases, with 3 bases remaining between them. DNA for the CDR3: TGTGCCAGCAGCTTTGTCACAGATACGCAGTATTTT. Its translation is CASSFVTDTQYF.

V and J are TRBV7-9 and TRBJ1-2, with no clear D. Trimming shortened V by 4 bases and J by 2 bases, and 8 bases separated the two germline ends. The germline V gene encodes CDR1 SEHNR and CDR2 FQNEAQ (reference sequence). The CDR3 sequence is 13 residues long. The CDR3 protein is CASSSSANYGYTF. For the CDR3, the DNA is TGTGCCAGCAGCTCGTCGGCGAACTATGGCTACACCTTC.

The CDR3 DNA reads as TGCAGTGCTAGTGGTGACAGGGTCAACACTGAAGCTTTCTTT. The encoded protein is CSASGDRVNTEAFF. The chain carries TRBV20-1 and TRBJ1-1; 7 nucleotides match TRBD1. Unmatched junction bases numbered 6, after V lost 3 bases and J lost 2 bases. This CDR3 contains 14 residues. Germline CDR1 reads DFQATT; CDR2 reads SNEGSKA (reference sequence).

V usage is TRBV18 and J usage is TRBJ1-1; 8 nucleotides align to TRBD1. Looked up from germline, CDR1 is KGHSH and CDR2 is LQKENI. The CDR3 runs 18 residues. Losses at the gene ends were 3 bases for V and 3 bases for J; bases not matched to a gene: 15. The CDR3: CASSPRTTGQGLDTEAFF. The CDR3 DNA is TGTGCCAGCTCACCCCGAACTACAGGACAGGGCTTGGACACTGAAGCTTTCTTT.

V and J are TRBV14 and TRBJ2-1, with D unresolved. The germline V gene encodes CDR1 SGHDN and CDR2 FVKESK. This CDR3 region has 13 residues. V lost 0 bases, J lost 5 bases, and 5 bases lay in between. This CDR3 reads CASSQEYHNEQFF. CDR3 DNA sequence: TGTGCCAGCAGCCAAGAATACCACAATGAGCAGTTCTTC. The full variable domain, its missing parts supplied by reference TRBV14 and TRBJ2-1, is EAGVTQFPSHSVIEKGQTVTLRCDPISGHDNLYWYRRVMGKEIKFLLHFVKESKQDESGMPNNRFLAERTGGTYSTLKVQPAELEDSGVYFCASSQEYHNEQFFGPGTRLTVL.

The chain is built from TRBV19 and TRBJ2-1; the D is unclear. The CDR3 is made up of 13 amino acids. With 7 bases removed from V and 0 bases from J, the gap between germline ends came to 7 bases. CDR1 is LNHDA, CDR2 SQIVND, per germline (reference sequence). CDR3 coding DNA: TGTGCCAGTACCCGGAGCTCCTACAATGAGCAGTTCTTC. It is translated as CASTRSSYNEQFF.

This clone was recorded only once. The chain couples TRBV5-8 to TRBJ1-1, with D maybe TRBD1 (6 bases). This CDR3 comprises 16 residues. V was cut by 4 bases and J by 0 bases, with 16 bases left in between. In germline, CDR1 is SGHTS, CDR2 YDEGEE. CDR3 nucleotide sequence: TGTGCCAGCAGCCCGAAAGGGACACAGCTGAACACTGAAGCTTTCTTT. Translation gives CASSPKGTQLNTEAFF.

The chain links TRBV30 to TRBJ1-2; D unresolved. The germline V gene has CDR1 GTSNPN and CDR2 SVGIG (reference sequence). CDR3 size: 13 residues. V was shortened by 0 bases and J by 4 bases, with 9 bases between the two germline ends. The CDR3 nucleotides are TGTGCCTGGAGTGTAGAAGGGAGCTATGGCTACACCTTC. It yields the protein CAWSVEGSYGYTF.